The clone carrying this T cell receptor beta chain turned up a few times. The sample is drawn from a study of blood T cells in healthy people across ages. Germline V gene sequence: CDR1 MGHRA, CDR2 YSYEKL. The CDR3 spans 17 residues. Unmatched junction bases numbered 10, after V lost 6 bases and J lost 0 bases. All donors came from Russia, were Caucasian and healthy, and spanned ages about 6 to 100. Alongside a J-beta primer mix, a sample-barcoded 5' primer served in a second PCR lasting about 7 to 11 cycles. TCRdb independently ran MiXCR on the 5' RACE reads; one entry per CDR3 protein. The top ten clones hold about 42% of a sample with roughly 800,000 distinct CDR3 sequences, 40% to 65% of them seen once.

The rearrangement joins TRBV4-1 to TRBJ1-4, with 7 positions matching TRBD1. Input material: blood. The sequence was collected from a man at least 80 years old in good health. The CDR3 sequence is CASSLGQDLATNEKLFF. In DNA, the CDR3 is TGCGCCAGCAGTCTAGGACAGGACCTTGCAACTAATGAAAAACTGTTTTTT.